These 8 T cell receptor beta chains originate from one sample sequenced in a study of blood T cell repertoires in COVID-19. The table came from immunoSEQ multiplex PCR; TCRdb's copy has only in-frame clones and leaves some out. The sample holds 80,000 to 100,000 clones; about 91% are singletons and the top ten take around 2.1%. The sample consisted of peripheral blood. The receptors come from a man between 50 and 59 years old with COVID-19, enrolled during active disease.

J is TRBJ2-7 and V is TRBV5-1, with a possible D match to TRBD2 (5 bases). The CDR3 loop spans 13 amino acids. Trimming cost V 4 bases and J 2 bases, with 10 bases left between them. CDR1 is SGHRS and CDR2 is YFSETQ in the germline V gene. The CDR3 loop reads CASSTDGTYEQYF. CDR3 nucleotides: TGCGCCAGCAGCACCGACGGGACCTACGAGCAGTACTTC.

The V and J genes are TRBV11-2 and TRBJ2-1, with 11 bases identical to TRBD2. The CDR3 is made up of 15 amino acids. Germline assignment: CDR1 SGHAT and CDR2 FQNNGV. Trimming at V came to 5 bases and at J to 4 bases, leaving 4 bases not matched to a gene. The CDR3 protein is CASSPSGGLYNEQFF. In DNA form, the CDR3 reads TGTGCCAGCAGCCCTAGCGGGGGGCTATACAATGAGCAGTTCTTC. Filled out from reference TRBV11-2 and TRBJ2-1, the complete variable domain reads EAGVAQSPRYKIIEKRQSVAFWCNPISGHATLYWYQQILGQGPKLLIQFQNNGVVDDSQLPKDRFSAERLKGVDSTLKIQPAKLEDSAVYLCASSPSGGLYNEQFFGPGTRLTVL.

The genes are TRBV5-1 and TRBJ1-2, with D possibly TRBD1 on 6 matching bases. Germline values: CDR1 SGHRS, CDR2 YFSETQ. The CDR3 is 16 residues long. Trimming stripped 0 bases from V and 5 bases from J, with 17 bases between. CDR3 protein: CASSLEGQLRGYGYTF. The CDR3 nucleotides read TGCGCCAGCAGCTTGGAAGGACAGCTGAGGGGGTATGGCTACACCTTC.

The chain carries TRBV10-3 and TRBJ1-2; D unresolved. There are 15 residues in the CDR3. CDR1 and CDR2 (germline): ENHRY, SYGVKD. Trimming left V 7 bases short and J 1 base short, with 16 bases between. CDR3 nucleotides: TGTGCCATCAAGTCTAGCCCGGGCGGTAACTATGGCTACACCTTC. Protein: CAIKSSPGGNYGYTF.

The V and J genes are TRBV5-1 and TRBJ1-2, with 9 positions matching TRBD1. The germline V gene has CDR1 SGHRS and CDR2 YFSETQ. This CDR3 is 15 amino acids long. The V gene end was trimmed by 4 bases and the J gene end by 4 bases; junction bases not matched to a gene: 8. In nucleotides, the CDR3 is TGCGCCAGCAGCGAAACAGGGGGCGCCGGCTATGGCTACACCTTC. Translated, it gives CASSETGGAGYGYTF.

The chain links TRBV6-4 to TRBJ1-1, with a possible D match to TRBD1 (5 bases). The length of the CDR3 is 16 residues. Germline V gene lookup returns CDR1 MRHNA and CDR2 SNTAGT. Trimming left V 8 bases short and J 4 bases short, with 23 bases between. CDR3 sequence: CASPSPGGDWSTEAFF. CDR3 DNA: TGTGCCAGCCCCTCCCCGGGGGGGGATTGGTCCACTGAAGCTTTCTTT.

The chain links TRBV7-3 to TRBJ1-2, with TRBD1 matching over 7 bases. Germline V gene lookup returns CDR1 SGHTA and CDR2 FQGTGA. The CDR3 sequence is 13 residues long. Trimming removed 5 bases from V and 2 bases from J; junction bases left unmatched: 2. CDR3 bases: TGTGCCAGCAGCCCGGGACAGAACTATGGCTACACCTTC. Translated, it gives CASSPGQNYGYTF.

This chain connects TRBV24-1 to TRBJ2-7; possibly TRBD2 for D (5 bases). The germline gives CDR1 KGHDR, CDR2 SFDVKD. The CDR3 runs 13 residues. Trimming took off 4 bases at V and 0 bases at J, with 6 bases between the two ends. This CDR3 reads CATSEGASYEQYF. CDR3 bases: TGTGCCACCAGTGAGGGAGCCTCCTACGAGCAGTACTTC.